This TCR beta chain was obtained from a study of blood T cell repertoires in COVID-19. Overall study: There were acute and convalescent COVID-19 samples, and they came from the United States, Italy and Spain. The analysed material was cDNA or gDNA that came from T cells, B-cell-depleted T cells, or PBMCs.

This CDR3 has 16 residues. V gave up 6 bases and J gave up 0 bases, with 16 bases separating them. Per germline, CDR1 SGHDT and CDR2 YYEEEE. Per the authors' pipeline: Scientists estimated how many nucleated cells there were by amplifying reference gene primers. Repertoires were generated with immunoSEQ multiplex PCR, while TCRdb's copy carries only in-frame clones and drops some. The DNA was the basis for D and trimming; V, J and clone size are from that table. The data show some 180,000 clones, about 85% seen once. The origin of this receptor is a man aged 55 to 70 with active or convalescent COVID-19. The specimen sequenced was peripheral blood. The rearrangement uses TRBV5-6 and TRBJ1-3; D gene uncertain. CDR3 loop: CASTKLSGISGNTIYF. CDR3 DNA: TGTGCCAGCACCAAACTTTCGGGGATCTCTGGAAACACCATATATTTT.